These T cell receptor beta chains were read from a single sample in a study of shared clonotypes between healthy human individuals. The assay was immunoSEQ multiplex PCR, and TCRdb's table has in-frame clones only and misses some. The sample holds over a million clones, 95% to 99% seen once. The sequenced sample was naive CD4+ T cells sorted from blood. The receptor set was obtained from a man between 25 and 39 years old in good health. The conserved cysteine and the conserved F or W are not part of the CDR3 here. D genes are given only for firm matches.

v_gene: TRBV30; d_gene: TRBD1; CDR3aa: AWSVGVPGQGSYEQY
v_gene: TRBV6-1; d_gene: TRBD1; CDR3aa: ASSEVGRGLGTGELF
v_gene: TRBV5-1; d_gene: .; CDR3aa: ASSLLQETQY
v_gene: TRBV25-1; d_gene: TRBD1; CDR3aa: ASSDSGGKAF
v_gene: TRBV14; d_gene: .; CDR3aa: ASSQDGEKLF
v_gene: TRBV5-4; d_gene: TRBD2; CDR3aa: ASSLGLAGGAYNEQF
v_gene: TRBV5-1; d_gene: .; CDR3aa: ASSPGGGGNEKLF
v_gene: TRBV5-1; d_gene: TRBD2; CDR3aa: ASTYQTPGLAGIQSYEQY
v_gene: TRBV18; d_gene: TRBD1; CDR3aa: ASSPAHRTGDVGELF
v_gene: TRBV27; d_gene: TRBD2; CDR3aa: ASRDQIAGASSYEQY
v_gene: TRBV7-3; d_gene: TRBD2; CDR3aa: ASSPLLATYNEQF
v_gene: TRBV28; d_gene: .; CDR3aa: ASSRDWTNRYGYT
v_gene: TRBV5-5; d_gene: .; CDR3aa: ASSALTGNTEAF
v_gene: TRBV29-1; d_gene: .; CDR3aa: SGGGGGPPYEQY
v_gene: TRBV7-2; d_gene: .; CDR3aa: ASSPIVAGQPQH
v_gene: TRBV7-6; d_gene: TRBD1; CDR3aa: ASSLAKGARDTQY
v_gene: TRBV9; d_gene: .; CDR3aa: ASSRVATNEKLF
v_gene: TRBV5-1; d_gene: .; CDR3aa: ASSLGQGRSAQY
v_gene: TRBV7-2; d_gene: TRBD2; CDR3aa: ASSLAPKGLASYEQY
v_gene: TRBV7-6; d_gene: TRBD2; CDR3aa: ASSRDYQYNEQF
v_gene: TRBV6-1; d_gene: TRBD1; CDR3aa: ASSEAGTGVLAF
v_gene: TRBV4-2; d_gene: TRBD2; CDR3aa: ASSQVAGGSYNEQF
v_gene: TRBV23-1; d_gene: .; CDR3aa: ASSQPRRGASYEQY
v_gene: TRBV2; d_gene: .; CDR3aa: ASSEATGSETQY
v_gene: TRBV28; d_gene: TRBD1; CDR3aa: ASSSPPTGGGEKLF
v_gene: TRBV4-2; d_gene: TRBD1; CDR3aa: ASSHSPGQGINYGYT
v_gene: TRBV5-4; d_gene: .; CDR3aa: ASSLRFEQGGYGYT
v_gene: TRBV18; d_gene: TRBD1; CDR3aa: ASSSPGGTGYT
v_gene: TRBV4-1; d_gene: .; CDR3aa: ASSQEQGFKAEKLF
v_gene: TRBV18; d_gene: TRBD1; CDR3aa: ASSPLQDRGSSEQY
v_gene: TRBV6-5; d_gene: .; CDR3aa: ASSGGNQPQH